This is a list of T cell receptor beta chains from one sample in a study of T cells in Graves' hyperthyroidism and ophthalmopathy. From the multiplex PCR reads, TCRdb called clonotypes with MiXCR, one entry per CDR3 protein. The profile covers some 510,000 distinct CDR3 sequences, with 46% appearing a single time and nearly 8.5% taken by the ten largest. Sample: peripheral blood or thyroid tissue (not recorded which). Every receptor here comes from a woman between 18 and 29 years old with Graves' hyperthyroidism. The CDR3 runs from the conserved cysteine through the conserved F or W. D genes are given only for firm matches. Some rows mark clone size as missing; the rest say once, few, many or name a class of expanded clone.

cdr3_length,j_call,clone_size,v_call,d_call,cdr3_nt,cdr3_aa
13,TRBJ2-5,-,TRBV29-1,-,TGCAGCGTTGAAGGGGGACTTGGCCAGGCCCAGTACTTC,CSVEGGLGQAQYF
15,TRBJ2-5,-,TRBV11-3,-,TGTGCCAGCAGCAGTGGTGGGGCCCTGGGAGAGACCCAGTACTTC,CASSSGGALGETQYF
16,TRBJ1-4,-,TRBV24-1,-,TGTGCCACCAGTGCTCCGGACCAGGGCCGAGGCGAAAAACTGTTTTTT,CATSAPDQGRGEKLFF
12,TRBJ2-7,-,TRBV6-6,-,TGTGCCAGCAGCTTCGACGTAGGCGAGCAGTACTTC,CASSFDVGEQYF
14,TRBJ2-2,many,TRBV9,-,TGTGCCAGCAGCGTTGGGGTCGGGTCCGGGGAGCTGTTTTTT,CASSVGVGSGELFF
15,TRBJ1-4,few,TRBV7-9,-,TGTGCCAGCAGCCCCACAGGGAGGACTAATGAAAAACTGTTTTTT,CASSPTGRTNEKLFF
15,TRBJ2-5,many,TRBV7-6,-,TGTGCCAGCAGCCCACTCTTCAGTGGGCGGGAGACCCAGTACTTC,CASSPLFSGRETQYF
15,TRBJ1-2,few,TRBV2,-,TGTGCCAGCAGTAGTCTTCCCTGGGCAGGTCGTGGCTACACCTTC,CASSSLPWAGRGYTF
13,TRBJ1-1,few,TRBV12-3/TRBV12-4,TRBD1,TGTGCCAGTCAGGACAGGGGGCCTACTGAAGCTTTCTTT,CASQDRGPTEAFF
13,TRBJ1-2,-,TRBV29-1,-,TGCAGCAGCCAAGGTGAAGGGAACTATGGCTACACCTTC,CSSQGEGNYGYTF
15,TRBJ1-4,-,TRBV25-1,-,TGTGCCAGCAGCTTGTTCACGGGAAGTAATGAAAAACTGTTTTTT,CASSLFTGSNEKLFF
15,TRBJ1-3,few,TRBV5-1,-,TGCGCCAGCAGCTTGGATCCAGTCTCTGGAAACACCATATATTTT,CASSLDPVSGNTIYF